Following are 14 T cell receptor beta chains from one sample sequenced in a study of T cells expressing NK-cell markers. Following a re-call of the 5' RACE reads, TCRdb has one entry per CDR3 protein and lacks DNA. Recorded for this sample: 500,000 to 700,000 distinct CDR3 sequences. Sequenced: blood T cells: a sorted CD56 or NKG2C T cell subset, CD4+ or CD8+ T cells, or bulk PBMC T cells (not recorded which). The receptors come from a man aged 18 to 29 in good health.

The gene calls are TRBV28 and TRBJ2-1; with no DNA, the TCRdb D assignment of TRBD2 cannot be verified. Germline V gives CDR1 MDHEN, CDR2 SYDVKM. The CDR3 is 15 amino acids. This CDR3 is CASRGRADRSNEQFF.

The chain has TRBV20-1 and TRBJ1-2; the D call of TRBD1 rests on TCRdb alone, since no DNA is present to check it. Germline assignment: CDR1 DFQATT and CDR2 SNEGSKA (reference sequence). There are 15 residues in the CDR3. CDR3 loop: CSATGTGIRKYGYTF.

V usage is TRBV6-2 or TRBV6-3 and J usage is TRBJ2-1; TCRdb returns TRBD2, unconfirmable since there is no DNA. Germline lookup yields CDR1 MNHEY and CDR2 SVGEGT. CDR3 length: 13 amino acids. CDR3 loop: CASSYAGRDEQFF.

The chain is built from TRBV7-9 and TRBJ1-3. The length of the CDR3 is 17 residues. Per the germline V gene, CDR1 is SEHNR and CDR2 is FQNEAQ (reference sequence). The chain's CDR3 is CASSSPRRLSSGNTIYF. The variable domain in full, completed from reference TRBV7-9 and TRBJ1-3, reads DTGVSQNPRHKITKRGQNVTFRCDPISEHNRLYWYRQTLGQGPEFLTYFQNEAQLEKSRLLSDRFSAERPKGSFSTLEIQRTEQGDSAMYLCASSSPRRLSSGNTIYFGEGSWLTVV.

This chain uses TRBV20-1 with TRBJ1-4; the TRBD1 assignment by TCRdb is unverifiable without DNA. The CDR3 extends over 17 amino acids. CDR1 and CDR2 from the germline V gene are DFQATT and SNEGSKA (reference sequence). The CDR3 sequence: CSARAPTFGSRNEKLFF.

The rearrangement links TRBV24-1 to TRBJ1-2. The V gene's germline CDR1 is KGHDR and CDR2 SFDVKD. This CDR3 is built from 12 residues. The CDR3 loop reads CATSEGNYGYTF.

The chain joins TRBV20-1 to TRBJ2-5; the TRBD2 assignment by TCRdb is unverifiable without DNA. The CDR3 totals 16 residues. Germline V gene lookup returns CDR1 DFQATT and CDR2 SNEGSKA (reference sequence). The CDR3 is CSARDTPGLAKETQYF.

J is TRBJ2-7 and V is TRBV9; TCRdb lists TRBD1, though no DNA is available to test this call. The CDR3 runs 14 residues. Germline CDR1 is SGDLS and CDR2 is YYNGEE. CDR3: CASSEGALAYEQYF.

V usage is TRBV4-3 and J usage is TRBJ2-7; with no DNA, the TCRdb D assignment of TRBD2 cannot be verified. Germline loops: CDR1 LGHNA, CDR2 YSLEER. CDR3 size: 16 residues. This CDR3 reads CASSQSGLAGGDEQYF.

CDR3 sequence: CASSPLTSANNEQFF. This rearrangement joins TRBV7-6 to TRBJ2-1; TCRdb returns TRBD2, unconfirmable since there is no DNA. Germline V lookup: CDR1 SGHVS, CDR2 FNYEAQ. This CDR3 is built from 15 residues.

The chain has TRBV11-2 and TRBJ2-2; as DNA is missing, the TRBD1 call by TCRdb cannot be tested. The germline V gene has CDR1 SGHAT and CDR2 FQNNGV. This CDR3 spans 20 amino acids. The CDR3 loop is CASSPIPQEKRGRDTGELFF. Full variable domain (rest looked up from reference TRBV11-2 and TRBJ2-2): EAGVAQSPRYKIIEKRQSVAFWCNPISGHATLYWYQQILGQGPKLLIQFQNNGVVDDSQLPKDRFSAERLKGVDSTLKIQPAKLEDSAVYLCASSPIPQEKRGRDTGELFFGEGSRLTVL.

The chain couples TRBV15 to TRBJ1-5; TCRdb names TRBD1, which stays unverified in the absence of DNA. Germline lookup yields CDR1 LNHNV and CDR2 YYDKDF (reference sequence). The CDR3 loop spans 15 amino acids. CDR3 sequence: CATSRDGRGNQPQHF.

The chain carries TRBV4-2 and TRBJ2-3; absent DNA, TCRdb's TRBD2 call cannot be checked. The CDR3 runs 17 residues. The germline CDR1 and CDR2 sequences are LGHNA and YNFKEQ. The CDR3 loop reads CASSQEESGFSTDTQYF.

Here the CDR3 reads CASSYSPGAGYGYTF. The chain employs TRBV6-5 and TRBJ1-2; absent DNA, TCRdb's TRBD1 call cannot be checked. The germline V gene encodes CDR1 MNHEY and CDR2 SVGAGI. The CDR3 has 15 residues.